These 9 T cell receptor beta chains were sequenced from one sample in a study of identical twins. One entry per CDR3 protein, called by TCRdb with MiXCR from the 5' RACE reads. The table records about 900,000 distinct CDR3 sequences, 9% to 15% of them present only once. These data are also associated with another study on yellow fever vaccine responses in identical twins.

Sequencing was done on a sample of PBMCs. The source is a woman younger than 30 in good health.

Details on this clonotype: Sequence at one end of the junction differs from germline and may be a read error. The chain links TRBV18 to TRBJ2-7; the match to TRBD1 covers 7 bases. Germline V gene lookup returns CDR1 KGHSH and CDR2 LQKENI. CDR3 length equals 14 residues. As DNA, the CDR3 is TGTGCCAGCTCACCAATGGGACAGTCCTACGAGCAGAACTTC. It codes for CASSPMGQSYEQNF.

This clonotype has more than one count but fewer than ten. The chain combines TRBV28 with TRBJ2-7; D perhaps matches TRBD2 (6 bases). V was trimmed by 4 bases and J by 6 bases, leaving 16 bases between them. The CDR3 has 14 residues. Germline CDR1 reads MDHEN; CDR2 reads SYDVKM. CDR3 sequence (DNA): TGTGCCAGCAGTTCCCCGGTTCCGGAGGGCGAGCAGTACGTC. Translating gives CASSSPVPEGEQYV.

This clonotype has ten or more counts. V and J are TRBV5-1 and TRBJ2-1; 8 nucleotides agree with TRBD1. Germline CDR1 SGHRS, CDR2 YFSETQ. V was pared by 4 bases and J by 0 bases, with 6 bases of the junction left unmatched. The CDR3 is made up of 16 amino acids. The CDR3 loop is CASSKAGTGSYNEQFF. Written as DNA, the CDR3 is TGCGCCAGCAGCAAAGCCGGGACAGGCTCCTACAATGAGCAGTTCTTC.

CDR3 coding DNA: TGCGCCAGCAGTGAGGGACAGGGGTTAGTCAGCGAGCAGTACGTC. It codes for CASSEGQGLVSEQYV. This chain links TRBV10-2 with TRBJ2-7; 9 bases are a match to TRBD1. Looked up from germline, CDR1 is WSHSY and CDR2 is SAAADI. Trimming took 2 bases from V and 6 from J; bases not matched to a gene: 8. The length of the CDR3 is 15 residues.

The chain joins TRBV20-1 to TRBJ2-5; 7 bases align to TRBD2. The CDR3 is made up of 14 amino acids. Germline V CDR1 and CDR2: DFQATT, SNEGSKA (reference sequence). Trimming at V came to 5 bases and at J to 5 bases, leaving 11 bases not matched to a gene. CDR3 nucleotide sequence: TGCAGTGCTTCGCGGACTAGTCGGGGTGAGACCCAGTACTTC. As protein: CSASRTSRGETQYF.

The sample holds a few counts of this clonotype. The chain employs TRBV7-6 and TRBJ2-5; 12 bases are shared with TRBD2. V lost 5 bases and J lost 2; bases outside the gene matches: 3. The CDR3 sequence is 15 residues long. Germline CDR1 is SGHVS and CDR2 is FNYEAQ. CDR3 coding DNA: TGTGCCAGCAGCAAACTAGCGGGGGGTCAAGAGACCCAGTACTTC. It translates to CASSKLAGGQETQYF.

In its sample, this clonotype was seen a few times. The chain uses TRBV29-1 and TRBJ2-1, with D possibly matching TRBD2 (7 bases). CDR1 SQVTM and CDR2 ANQGSEA come from the germline V gene. V was trimmed by 6 bases and J by 7 bases, leaving 16 bases between them. The CDR3 has 13 amino acids. The CDR3 DNA is TGCAGCGTGAGGGGGGGGGGACGGAATGAGCAGTTCTTC. Residues: CSVRGGGRNEQFF.

The chain recombines TRBV27 with TRBJ2-7, with TRBD1 matching 7 bases. With 6 bases clipped from V and 0 bases from J, the junction kept 8 bases outside the gene matches. Germline lookup yields CDR1 MNHEY and CDR2 SMNVEV (reference sequence). This CDR3 comprises 15 residues. CDR3 in amino acids: CASSPDRLISYEQYF. The CDR3 nucleotides read TGTGCCAGCAGCCCGGACAGGCTCATCTCCTACGAGCAGTACTTC.

This clonotype was found a few times. The rearrangement joins TRBV7-9 to TRBJ1-4; D gene uncertain. Germline assignment: CDR1 SEHNR and CDR2 FQNEAQ (reference sequence). This CDR3 is built from 14 residues. V dropped 5 bases and J dropped 4 bases, with 11 bases sitting between them. In nucleotides, the CDR3 is TGTGCCAGCAGCCAGTCGGCCGATAATGAAAAACTGTTTTTT. Protein product: CASSQSADNEKLFF. The full variable domain, in which reference TRBV7-9 and TRBJ1-4 provide the parts outside the CDR3, is DTGVSQNPRHKITKRGQNVTFRCDPISEHNRLYWYRQTLGQGPEFLTYFQNEAQLEKSRLLSDRFSAERPKGSFSTLEIQRTEQGDSAMYLCASSQSADNEKLFFGSGTQLSVL.